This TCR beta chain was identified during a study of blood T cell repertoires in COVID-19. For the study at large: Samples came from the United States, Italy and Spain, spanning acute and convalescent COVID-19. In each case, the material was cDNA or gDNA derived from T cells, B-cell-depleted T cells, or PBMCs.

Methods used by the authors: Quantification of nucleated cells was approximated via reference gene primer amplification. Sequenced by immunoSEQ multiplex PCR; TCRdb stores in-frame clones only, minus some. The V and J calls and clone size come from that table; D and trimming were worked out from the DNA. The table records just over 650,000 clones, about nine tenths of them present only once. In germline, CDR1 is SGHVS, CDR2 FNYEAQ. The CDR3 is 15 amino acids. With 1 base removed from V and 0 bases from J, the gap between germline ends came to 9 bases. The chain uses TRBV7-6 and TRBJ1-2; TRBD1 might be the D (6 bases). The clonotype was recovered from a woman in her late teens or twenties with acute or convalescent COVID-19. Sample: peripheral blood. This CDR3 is CASSLEDSSNYGYTF. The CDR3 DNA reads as TGTGCCAGCAGCTTAGAGGACAGCTCTAACTATGGCTACACCTTC.